Listed here is a single T cell receptor beta chain. Its antigen is unidentified. Sequencing templates came from extracted RNA that was reverse transcribed into cDNA. Data came from immunoSEQ multiplex PCR; TCRdb stores just in-frame clones and leaves some out. Here the sample spans more than 200,000 clones, over 60% being singletons. Specified treatment: oral pan-JAK inhibitor, 5-10 mg twice daily. This sample is part of a study of CD8+ T cells in alopecia areata. Broader study findings: Tofacitinib significantly brought down scalp clonality and expanded CD8+ clones among top 100.

The CDR3 has 13 amino acids. Looked up from germline, CDR1 is GTSNPN and CDR2 is SVGIG (reference sequence). Trimming removed 4 bases from V and 0 bases from J, with 4 bases in between. The gene calls are TRBV30 and TRBJ2-6; D unclear. Sequenced material: CD4+ T cells sorted from blood, taken at approximately week 44, from a patient treated with tofacitinib. The receptor's source is a human donor with alopecia areata. The chain's CDR3 is CAWTISGANVLTF. In DNA form, the CDR3 reads TGTGCCTGGACGATCTCTGGGGCCAACGTCCTGACTTTC. Drawing the rest from reference TRBV30 and TRBJ2-6, the complete variable domain is SQTIHQWPATLVQPVGSPLSLECTVEGTSNPNLYWYRQAAGRGLQLLFYSVGIGQISSEVPQNLSASRPQDRQFILSSKKLLLSDSGFYLCAWTISGANVLTFGAGSRLTVL.